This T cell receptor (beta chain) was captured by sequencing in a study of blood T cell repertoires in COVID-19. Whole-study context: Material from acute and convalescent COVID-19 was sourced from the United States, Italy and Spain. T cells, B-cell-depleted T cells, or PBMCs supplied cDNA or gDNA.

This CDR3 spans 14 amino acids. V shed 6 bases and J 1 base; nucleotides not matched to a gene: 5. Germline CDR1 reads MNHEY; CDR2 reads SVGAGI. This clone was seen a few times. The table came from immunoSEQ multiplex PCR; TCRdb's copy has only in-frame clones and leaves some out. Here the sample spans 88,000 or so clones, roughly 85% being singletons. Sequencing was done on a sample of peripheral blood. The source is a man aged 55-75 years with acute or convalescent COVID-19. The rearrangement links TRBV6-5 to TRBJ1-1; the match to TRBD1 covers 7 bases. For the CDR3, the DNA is TGTGCCAGCAGCTTAGACAGGGCGAACACTGAAGCTTTCTTT. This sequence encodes CASSLDRANTEAFF.